This is a list of T cell receptor beta chains from one sample in a study of OX40 agonist ivuxolimab in advanced cancers. Produced via immunoSEQ multiplex PCR; TCRdb's table is partial and in-frame only. The sample consists of 94,000 or so clones, 80% to 90% of them appearing once. Sequenced material: CD4+ or CD8+ T cells sorted from blood, taken in a trial of the OX40 agonist ivuxolimab. The receptors derive from an adult with an advanced solid tumor such as melanoma, head and neck, liver or kidney cancer. The CDR3 runs from the conserved cysteine through the conserved F or W. Fields, in order: V gene, D gene, clone size, J gene, CDR3 protein, CDR3 DNA. A D gene is named only where the DNA matches it firmly. Rows give clone size only sometimes, using once, few, many, or a class for an expanded clone.

V: TRBV14; D: .; size: .; J: TRBJ1-1; CDR3: CASSQVMGRNTEAFF; DNA: TGTGCCAGCAGCCAAGTCATGGGAAGGAACACTGAAGCTTTCTTT
V: TRBV10-3; D: TRBD2; size: .; J: TRBJ2-1; CDR3: CAIRADSGLAGALSSYNEQFF; DNA: TGTGCCATCAGAGCTGACTCGGGGCTAGCGGGTGCACTTAGCTCCTACAATGAGCAGTTCTTC
V: TRBV28; D: .; size: .; J: TRBJ1-4; CDR3: CASSSRQSNEKLFF; DNA: TGTGCCAGCAGTTCCCGACAGTCCAATGAAAAACTGTTTTTT
V: TRBV30; D: TRBD1; size: .; J: TRBJ1-4; CDR3: CAWSAGGMANEKLFF; DNA: TGTGCCTGGAGCGCAGGGGGCATGGCTAATGAAAAACTGTTTTTT
V: TRBV7-3; D: TRBD1; size: .; J: TRBJ1-1; CDR3: CASSLIQGTEAFF; DNA: TGTGCCAGCAGCCTCATACAGGGGACTGAAGCTTTCTTT
V: TRBV19; D: .; size: .; J: TRBJ2-7; CDR3: CASSANGDTYEQYF; DNA: TGTGCCAGTAGTGCAAACGGAGACACCTACGAGCAGTACTTC
V: TRBV5-6; D: .; size: .; J: TRBJ1-4; CDR3: CASGSWDEKLFF; DNA: TGTGCCAGCGGCTCTTGGGATGAAAAACTGTTTTTT
V: TRBV7-2; D: .; size: .; J: TRBJ2-5; CDR3: CASSRGTGETQYF; DNA: TGTGCCAGCAGCCGCGGGACCGGAGAGACCCAGTACTTC
V: TRBV7-3; D: .; size: .; J: TRBJ1-5; CDR3: CASSLAAGYSNQPQHF; DNA: TGTGCCAGCAGCTTAGCGGCGGGATATAGCAATCAGCCCCAGCATTTT
V: TRBV30; D: .; size: .; J: TRBJ1-6; CDR3: CAWSREGSPLHF; DNA: TGTGCCTGGAGCCGCGAAGGTTCACCCCTCCACTTT
V: TRBV28; D: .; size: .; J: TRBJ2-2; CDR3: CASSQLSASNTGELFF; DNA: TGTGCCAGCAGCCAACTTTCCGCCTCGAACACCGGGGAGCTGTTTTTT
V: TRBV19; D: TRBD1; size: .; J: TRBJ1-2; CDR3: CASSIHRDSRTFPGYTF; DNA: TGTGCCAGTAGTATACATCGGGACAGTCGGACTTTTCCTGGCTACACCTTC
V: TRBV28; D: .; size: .; J: TRBJ2-1; CDR3: CASSTKAGRGGNEQFF; DNA: TGTGCCAGCAGTACGAAGGCAGGCCGAGGGGGCAATGAGCAGTTCTTC
V: TRBV10-3; D: TRBD1; size: few; J: TRBJ1-6; CDR3: CAAGQGNSPLHF; DNA: TGTGCCGCCGGACAGGGCAATTCACCCCTCCACTTT
V: TRBV28; D: .; size: .; J: TRBJ1-5; CDR3: CASSFGTESNQPQHF; DNA: TGTGCCAGCAGTTTTGGGACGGAGAGCAATCAGCCCCAGCATTTT
V: TRBV2; D: TRBD2; size: .; J: TRBJ2-2; CDR3: CASGQTAGGSGELFF; DNA: TGTGCCAGCGGTCAGACGGCGGGGGGTTCCGGGGAGCTGTTTTTT
V: TRBV5-1; D: .; size: .; J: TRBJ2-1; CDR3: CASSLDRLNEQFF; DNA: TGCGCCAGCAGCCTGGATCGATTGAATGAGCAGTTCTTC
V: TRBV4-3; D: .; size: .; J: TRBJ1-2; CDR3: CASSQAQGGDGYTF; DNA: TGCGCCAGCAGCCAAGCCCAGGGAGGGGATGGCTACACCTTC
V: TRBV28; D: .; size: once; J: TRBJ2-7; CDR3: CASGPPGAIYEQYF; DNA: TGTGCCAGCGGTCCCCCGGGGGCCATCTACGAGCAGTACTTC
V: TRBV5-4; D: .; size: .; J: TRBJ2-1; CDR3: CASSATGPPGNEQFF; DNA: TGTGCCAGCAGCGCTACGGGCCCCCCAGGGAATGAGCAGTTCTTC
V: TRBV10-3; D: TRBD2; size: .; J: TRBJ2-1; CDR3: CAIKIGLAGHNEQFF; DNA: TGTGCCATAAAAATCGGACTAGCGGGGCACAATGAGCAGTTCTTC
V: TRBV6-4; D: TRBD2; size: .; J: TRBJ2-1; CDR3: CASSPPSSAGGAYEQFF; DNA: TGTGCCAGCAGTCCCCCTTCGTCAGCGGGGGGGGCATATGAGCAGTTCTTC